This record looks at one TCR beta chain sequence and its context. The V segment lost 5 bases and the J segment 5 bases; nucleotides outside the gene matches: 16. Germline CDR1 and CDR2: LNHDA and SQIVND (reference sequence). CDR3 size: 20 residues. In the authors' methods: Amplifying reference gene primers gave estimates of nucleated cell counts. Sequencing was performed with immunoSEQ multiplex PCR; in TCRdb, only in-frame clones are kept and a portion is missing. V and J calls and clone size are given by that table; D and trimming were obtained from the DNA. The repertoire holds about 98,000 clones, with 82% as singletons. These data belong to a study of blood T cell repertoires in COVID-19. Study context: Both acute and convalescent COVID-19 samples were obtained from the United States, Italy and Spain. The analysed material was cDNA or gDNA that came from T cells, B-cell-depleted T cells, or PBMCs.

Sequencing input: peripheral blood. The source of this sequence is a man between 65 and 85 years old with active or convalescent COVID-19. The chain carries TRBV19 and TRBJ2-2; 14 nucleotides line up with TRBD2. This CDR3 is CASSGGTSGGRGKGTGELFF. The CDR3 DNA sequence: TGTGCCAGTAGTGGCGGGACTAGCGGGGGAAGAGGGAAAGGGACCGGGGAGCTGTTTTTT.